The text below deals with one T cell receptor beta chain. Deletions cut 3 bases from V and 2 bases from J, with 14 bases between. There are 15 residues in the CDR3. Germline V gene sequence: CDR1 MDHEN, CDR2 SYDVKM. The entry originates in a study of T cell changes during pregnancy in multiple sclerosis. TCRdb's table, derived via immunoSEQ multiplex PCR, lists solely in-frame clones and lacks some. The table shows more than 80,000 clones, with roughly nine tenths occurring only once. This receptor was taken from a female donor with multiple sclerosis, enrolled in a pregnancy study. The chain combines TRBV28 with TRBJ2-7; D is perhaps TRBD1 (5 bases). The starting material was peripheral blood, obtained in the first trimester of pregnancy. For the CDR3, the DNA is TGTGCCAGCAGTTTTAGCCCGGACACCCCCTACGAGCAGTACTTC. Its protein is CASSFSPDTPYEQYF.